This TCR beta chain is from a study of T cells in Graves' hyperthyroidism and ophthalmopathy. This clonotype was recorded many times. Trimming removed 2 bases from V and 5 bases from J; junction bases left unmatched: 12. The CDR3 runs 17 residues. TCR beta CDR3 region amplification was performed from RNA transcripts. Carried out on the TCR CDR3, a first-round RT-PCR used the HTBI primer set. TCRdb used MiXCR to reprocess the multiplex PCR reads, holding one entry per CDR3 protein. This repertoire shows about 600,000 distinct CDR3 sequences, approximately 14% found once; its top ten account for over 6%.

This TCR was sampled from a woman under 30 with Graves' ophthalmopathy. The sequenced sample was blood. The chain combines TRBV12-3 or TRBV12-4 with TRBJ2-5; 9 bases are a match to TRBD1. The chain's CDR3 is CASSLFRYRGRGETQYF. CDR3 DNA sequence: TGTGCCAGCAGTTTATTTAGGTACAGGGGGCGCGGTGAGACCCAGTACTTC.